The 12 T cell receptor beta chains reported below all come from one sample, sequenced in a study of regulatory T cells in long-lasting Graves disease. TCR beta libraries were built with iRepertoire HTBI primers and Arm-PCR of CDR3 regions. TCRdb re-derived calls from the multiplex PCR reads in MiXCR, one entry per CDR3 protein. The repertoire has roughly 470,000 distinct CDR3 sequences, around 20% of them found once; the top ten carry approximately 8%. Time point meaning: persistent/refractory GD, antithyroid drugs over 5 years with positive TRAb. The authors made the TCR library using RNA they extracted from PBMCs. The material sequenced was peripheral blood mononuclear cells (PBMCs), taken when the disease was refractory, from a patient treated with antithyroid drugs. Receptors originate from a female donor with Graves disease.

The chain combines TRBV20-1 with TRBJ1-4; D not resolved. CDR1 is DFQATT and CDR2 is SNEGSKA in the germline V gene (reference sequence). The length of the CDR3 is 15 residues. V shed 2 bases and J shed 4 bases, with 14 bases lying between them. The DNA for the CDR3 is TGCAGTGCTAGATCAGACTTAACGAATAATGAAAAACTGTTTTTT. It codes for CSARSDLTNNEKLFF.

This clonotype has a handful of counts. The chain carries TRBV19 and TRBJ2-7; TRBD1 might be the D (6 bases). V lost 4 bases and J 4 bases, leaving 8 bases between the germline ends. Germline V lookup: CDR1 LNHDA, CDR2 SQIVND (reference sequence). The CDR3 loop spans 12 amino acids. CDR3 DNA sequence: TGTGCCAGTAGTACGGACAGTTACGAGCAGTACTTC. Amino acid sequence: CASSTDSYEQYF.

This clonotype has ten or more counts. The rearrangement links TRBV20-1 to TRBJ1-1, with 8 bases that match TRBD1. The CDR3 extends over 15 amino acids. The germline CDR1 and CDR2 sequences are DFQATT and SNEGSKA (reference sequence). V lost 3 bases, J lost 5 bases, and 11 bases stayed unmatched. In DNA, the CDR3 is TGCAGTGCTAGGAGGGGAGACAGGGGAAGGACTGAAGCTTTCTTT. Translation: CSARRGDRGRTEAFF.

This clonotype appeared many times. The chain couples TRBV7-9 to TRBJ2-7; D gene unclear. Germline assignment: CDR1 SEHNR and CDR2 FQNEAQ (reference sequence). V was shortened by 0 bases and J by 12 bases, with 18 bases between the two germline ends. This CDR3 contains 14 residues. CDR3 amino acids: CASSLAPQQPSWYF. The CDR3 DNA follows: TGTGCCAGCAGCTTAGCCCCGCAGCAGCCGTCATGGTACTTC.

This clonotype came up many times. The chain has TRBV28 and TRBJ1-1; D may be TRBD1 (5 bases). The germline V and J ends were trimmed by 4 bases and 1 base, with 10 bases remaining between them. In germline, CDR1 is MDHEN, CDR2 SYDVKM. The CDR3 spans 14 residues. The CDR3 loop reads CASSYAGRNTEAFF. The CDR3 DNA is TGTGCCAGCAGTTACGCAGGGAGGAACACTGAAGCTTTCTTT.

This clonotype was counted ten times or more. The chain employs TRBV29-1 and TRBJ2-2; 8 nucleotides agree with TRBD2. V trimming: 3 bases; J trimming: 2 bases; junction bases outside the gene matches: 2. Germline V gene sequence: CDR1 SQVTM, CDR2 ANQGSEA. There are 14 residues in the CDR3. The DNA for the CDR3 is TGCAGCGTTGAGCGGGGGGCCAACACCGGGGAGCTGTTTTTT. Protein sequence: CSVERGANTGELFF.

In its sample, this clonotype was seen a few times. J is TRBJ2-7 and V is TRBV6-1, with 11 bases matching TRBD1. The CDR3 is made up of 14 amino acids. The V segment lost 8 bases and the J segment 5 bases; nucleotides outside the gene matches: 8. Germline V gives CDR1 MNHNS, CDR2 SASEGT. This CDR3 reads CASCRRTGGDEQYF. The CDR3 nucleotides read TGTGCCAGCTGCCGGAGGACAGGGGGCGACGAGCAGTACTTC.

Ten or more counts support this clonotype. V is TRBV27 and J is TRBJ1-2; D might be TRBD1 (5 bases). V was trimmed by 6 bases and J by 6 bases, leaving 20 bases between them. The CDR3 consists of 15 residues. Germline loops: CDR1 MNHEY, CDR2 SMNVEV (reference sequence). CDR3 residues: CASSPTTSGADGYTF. CDR3 in DNA: TGTGCCAGCAGCCCCACGACCTCCGGGGCCGATGGCTACACCTTC.

J is TRBJ2-7 and V is TRBV15; no reliable D call. The CDR3 totals 14 residues. The germline V gene encodes CDR1 LNHNV and CDR2 YYDKDF (reference sequence). The ends were cut back, 3 bases at V and 0 bases at J, with 9 bases in the middle. In nucleotides, the CDR3 is TGTGCCACCAGCAGTCGGGTGGACTCCTACGAGCAGTACTTC. This translates into CATSSRVDSYEQYF.

The chain has TRBV19 and TRBJ1-6; D might be TRBD1 (5 bases). This CDR3 is 13 amino acids long. Germline V gives CDR1 LNHDA, CDR2 SQIVND (reference sequence). Trimming left V 6 bases short and J 6 bases short, with 9 bases between. CDR3 in amino acids: CASRDSLNSPLHF. The CDR3 DNA sequence: TGTGCCAGTAGAGACAGCCTTAATTCACCCCTCCACTTT.

This clonotype was recorded at least ten times. The chain is built from TRBV6-1 and TRBJ1-2, with 12 bases that match TRBD1. The germline gives CDR1 MNHNS, CDR2 SASEGT. This CDR3 contains 15 residues. Losses at the gene ends were 5 bases for V and 8 bases for J; bases not matched to a gene: 9. The CDR3, as DNA: TGTGCCAGCAGTAACCGGGACAGGGGGCGCGACGGCTACACCTTC. This encodes CASSNRDRGRDGYTF.

The chain combines TRBV27 with TRBJ1-6; TRBD1 matches 8 bases. This CDR3 comprises 16 residues. After removal of 5 bases from V and 8 bases from J, the junction contained 11 bases not matched to a gene. Germline lookup yields CDR1 MNHEY and CDR2 SMNVEV (reference sequence). The DNA of the CDR3 is TGTGCCAGCAGTCCCTGGACAGGGCCACCGGATTCACCCCTCCACTTT. This translates into CASSPWTGPPDSPLHF.